Listed below are T cell receptor beta chains from one sample, sequenced in a study of blood T cell repertoires in COVID-19. The method was immunoSEQ multiplex PCR; TCRdb's version includes in-frame clones alone and lacks a portion of them. This sample yields just over 150,000 clones, of which 80% to 90% are seen a single time; more than 7.5% belongs to the top ten. The material sequenced was peripheral blood. These receptor sequences come from a woman between 45 and 65 years old with acute or convalescent COVID-19. CDR3s include the opening cysteine and the closing phenylalanine or tryptophan. Fields, in order: D gene, V gene, J gene, CDR3 DNA, CDR3 protein. D genes are given only for firm matches.

d_gene: -
v_gene: TRBV2
j_gene: TRBJ1-4
CDR3nt: TGTGCCAGCATACAGGGAGTGGATGAAAAACTGTTTTTT
CDR3aa: CASIQGVDEKLFF

d_gene: -
v_gene: TRBV6-5
j_gene: TRBJ1-6
CDR3nt: TGTGCCAGCAGTTACGCCAACCCGAGGTATAATTCACCCCTCCACTTT
CDR3aa: CASSYANPRYNSPLHF

d_gene: -
v_gene: TRBV7-2
j_gene: TRBJ1-4
CDR3nt: TGTGCCAGCAGCTCAAACGGGGTTGAAAAACTGTTTTTT
CDR3aa: CASSSNGVEKLFF

d_gene: TRBD1
v_gene: TRBV5-1
j_gene: TRBJ1-2
CDR3nt: TGCGCCAGCAGGCATAGACCCGGAGGACAGGGCGATCACTATGGCTACACCTTC
CDR3aa: CASRHRPGGQGDHYGYTF

d_gene: -
v_gene: TRBV7-2
j_gene: TRBJ1-3
CDR3nt: TGTGCCAGCAGCTTATTTGGACAGACGGTCTCTGGAAACACCATATATTTT
CDR3aa: CASSLFGQTVSGNTIYF

d_gene: TRBD1
v_gene: TRBV7-2
j_gene: TRBJ1-1
CDR3nt: TGTGCCAGCAAAGGGGGTGGACAGGTTGAAGCTTTCTTT
CDR3aa: CASKGGGQVEAFF

d_gene: -
v_gene: TRBV7-6
j_gene: TRBJ2-7
CDR3nt: TGTGCCAGCAGCTTAGGGCCAGTATCCTCCTACGAGCAGTACTTC
CDR3aa: CASSLGPVSSYEQYF

d_gene: TRBD2
v_gene: TRBV3-1/TRBV3-2
j_gene: TRBJ2-2
CDR3nt: TGTGCCAGCAGCCAAGATTTTAGGACTAGCGGGAGGAACACCGGGGAGCTGTTTTTT
CDR3aa: CASSQDFRTSGRNTGELFF

d_gene: TRBD2
v_gene: TRBV4-1
j_gene: TRBJ2-7
CDR3nt: TGCGCCAGCAGGCTTCAAATAAGCGGGAGTGTCTACGAGCAGTACTTC
CDR3aa: CASRLQISGSVYEQYF

d_gene: TRBD1
v_gene: TRBV4-3
j_gene: TRBJ2-5
CDR3nt: TGCGCCAGCAGCCAGGGGACAGTCAATTGGGAGACCCAGTACTTC
CDR3aa: CASSQGTVNWETQYF

d_gene: -
v_gene: TRBV19
j_gene: TRBJ1-1
CDR3nt: TGTGCCAGTCAGACCGCAGGGTTTACGAACACTGAAGCTTTCTTT
CDR3aa: CASQTAGFTNTEAFF